This paragraph covers one TCR beta chain sequence. In TCRdb, the 5' RACE reads were re-called with MiXCR into one record per CDR3 protein. The sample lists around 1.7 million distinct CDR3 sequences, about 32% seen once, with 0.25% to 0.3% in the top ten. The CDR3 loop spans 13 amino acids. Trimming removed 6 bases from V and 8 bases from J; junction bases left unmatched: 6. From germline, CDR1 is MNHEY and CDR2 SVGEGT. The data stem from a study of identical twins. The genes are TRBV6-2 or TRBV6-3 and TRBJ1-1; 10 positions match TRBD1. The material sequenced was cord blood. This clonotype was obtained from a newborn girl in good health. CDR3 sequence (DNA): TGTGCCAGCAGAATCGACAGGGGGCGCGAAGCTTTCTTT. This gives the protein CASRIDRGREAFF.